This TCR beta chain was sequenced in a study of blood T cell repertoires in COVID-19. V lost 5 bases and J lost 4, with 15 bases in between. The CDR3 has 16 residues. Per germline, CDR1 SEHNR and CDR2 FQNEAQ (reference sequence). Assay used: immunoSEQ multiplex PCR; TCRdb lists only in-frame clones, some missing. The data hold 450,000 to 500,000 clones, with 80% to 90% observed a single time. The material sequenced was peripheral blood. The chain employs TRBV7-9 and TRBJ2-6; a weak D match, TRBD1 (6 bases). This receptor was taken from a human donor in a cohort sampled during active COVID-19. Here the CDR3 DNA reads TGTGCCAGCAGCCACGACACAGGGACCGGGGCCAACGTCCTGACTTTC. It codes for CASSHDTGTGANVLTF. Filled out from reference TRBV7-9 and TRBJ2-6, the complete variable domain reads DTGVSQNPRHKITKRGQNVTFRCDPISEHNRLYWYRQTLGQGPEFLTYFQNEAQLEKSRLLSDRFSAERPKGSFSTLEIQRTEQGDSAMYLCASSHDTGTGANVLTFGAGSRLTVL.